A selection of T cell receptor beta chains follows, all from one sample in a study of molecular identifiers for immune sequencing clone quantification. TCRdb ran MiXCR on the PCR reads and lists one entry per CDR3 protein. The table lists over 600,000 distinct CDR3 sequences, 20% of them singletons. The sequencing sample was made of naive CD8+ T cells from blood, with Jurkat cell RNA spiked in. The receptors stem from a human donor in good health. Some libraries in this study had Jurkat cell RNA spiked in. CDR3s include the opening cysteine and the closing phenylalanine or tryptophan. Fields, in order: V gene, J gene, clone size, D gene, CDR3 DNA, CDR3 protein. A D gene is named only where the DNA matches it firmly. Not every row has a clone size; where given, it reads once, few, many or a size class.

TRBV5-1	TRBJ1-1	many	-	TGCGCCAGCAGCTTGAAGGGCACTGAAGCTTTCTTT	CASSLKGTEAFF
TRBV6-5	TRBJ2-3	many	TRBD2	TGTGCCAGCAGCTTAGATACTAGCGGGAGGGTAGATACGCAGTATTTT	CASSLDTSGRVDTQYF
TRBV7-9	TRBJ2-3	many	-	TGTGCCAGCAGCTGGATGGGGGTGGAGAATACGCAGTATTTT	CASSWMGVENTQYF
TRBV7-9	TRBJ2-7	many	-	TGTGCCAGCAGCTTAGCGTCGGAATACGAGCAGTACTTC	CASSLASEYEQYF
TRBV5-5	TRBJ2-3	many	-	TGTGCCAGCAGCCCCCACTGGTCAGATACGCAGTATTTT	CASSPHWSDTQYF
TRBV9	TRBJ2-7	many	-	TGTGCCAGCAGCGCTACAGGGAACGAGCAGTACTTC	CASSATGNEQYF
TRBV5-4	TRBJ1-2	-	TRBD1	TGTGCAGGAAGACAGGGGACCAGTGATTTCTATGGCTACACCTTC	CAGRQGTSDFYGYTF
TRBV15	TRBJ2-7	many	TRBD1	TGTGCCACCAGCGGAGACAGGGGGTCCTACGAGCAGTACTTC	CATSGDRGSYEQYF
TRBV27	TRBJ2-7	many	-	TGTGCCAGCAGTTTATCCGGGGCGCGGAACTACGAGCAGTACTTC	CASSLSGARNYEQYF
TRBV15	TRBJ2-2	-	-	TGTGCCACCAGCAGAGATTGGGGTTCGAACACCGGGGAGCTGTTTTTT	CATSRDWGSNTGELFF
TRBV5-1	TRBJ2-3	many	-	TGCGCCAGCGGACCCCTCGGTTCCACAGATACGCAGTATTTT	CASGPLGSTDTQYF
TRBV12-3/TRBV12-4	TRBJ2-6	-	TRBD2	TGTGCCAGCAGTTGGGACTATGGCTCTGGGGCCAACGTCCTGACTTTC	CASSWDYGSGANVLTF
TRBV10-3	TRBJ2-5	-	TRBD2	TGTGCCACCCGGGGAGCGGGGTACCAAGAGACCCAGTACTTC	CATRGAGYQETQYF
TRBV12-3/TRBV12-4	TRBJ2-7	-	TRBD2	TGTGCCAGCAGTTGGGGACTAGCGGGAGGGGAGCAGTACTTC	CASSWGLAGGEQYF
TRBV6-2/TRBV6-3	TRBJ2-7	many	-	TGTGCCAGCATGACGGACACCGGTCCCTCGAATAGATACGAGCAGTACTTC	CASMTDTGPSNRYEQYF
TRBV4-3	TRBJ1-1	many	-	TGCGCCAGCAGCCCCACGGGAGCTAACACTGAAGCTTTCTTT	CASSPTGANTEAFF
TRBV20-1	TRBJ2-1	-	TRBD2	TGCAGTGCTAGGGCGTCCATACTAGCGGGGGGGCCCAATGAGCAGTTCTTC	CSARASILAGGPNEQFF
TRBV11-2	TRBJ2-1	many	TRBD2	TGTGCCAGCAGCTTAGGTAGCGGGGGGTTACGCAATGAGCAGTTCTTC	CASSLGSGGLRNEQFF
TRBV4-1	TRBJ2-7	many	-	TGCGCCAGCAGCCAAGAAGGAAACTCCTACGAGCAGTACTTC	CASSQEGNSYEQYF
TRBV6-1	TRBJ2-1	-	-	TGTGCCAGCAGTGAAGAAGGCCAGGGCGTCGAGCAGTTCTTC	CASSEEGQGVEQFF
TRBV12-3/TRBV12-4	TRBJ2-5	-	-	TGTGCCAGCAGTAACCGGGGCAGGGAGAGTCAGGAGACCCAGTACTTC	CASSNRGRESQETQYF
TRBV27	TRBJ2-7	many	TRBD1	TGTGCCAGCAGTGCACAGGGGGCCTACGAGCAGTACTTC	CASSAQGAYEQYF
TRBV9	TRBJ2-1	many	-	TGTGCCAGCAGCCAAACAGGGAGCTCCTACAATGAGCAGTTCTTC	CASSQTGSSYNEQFF
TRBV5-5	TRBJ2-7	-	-	TGTGCCAGCAGCTTCGGTTCAGGGACTTACGAGCAGTACTTC	CASSFGSGTYEQYF
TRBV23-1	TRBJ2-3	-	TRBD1	TGCGCCAGCAGTCAATCGATTGGACCGGACAGGGGGGCCGATACGCAGTATTTT	CASSQSIGPDRGADTQYF
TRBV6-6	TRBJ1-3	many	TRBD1	TGTGCCAGCAGTCCGGACAGGGGAAACACCATATATTTT	CASSPDRGNTIYF
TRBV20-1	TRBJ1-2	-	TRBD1	TGCAGTGCTGCTGATCAGGACAGGCCTGGCGGCTACACCTTC	CSAADQDRPGGYTF
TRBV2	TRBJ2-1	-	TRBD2	TGTGCCAGCAGTGAACCCCGTTGGACTAGCGGGCGCGACAATGAGCAGTTCTTC	CASSEPRWTSGRDNEQFF
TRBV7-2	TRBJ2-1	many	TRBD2	TGTGCCAGCAGCTTAGGGGAGGGACCTGGGCCGTTCTTC	CASSLGEGPGPFF
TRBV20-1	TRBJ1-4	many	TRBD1	TGCAGTGCTACCCCAGGGGGAAGGCTGTTTTTT	CSATPGGRLFF
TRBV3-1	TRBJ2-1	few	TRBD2	TGTGCCAGCAGCCAAGTCCGGACTAGCGTAAGAGTGAGTTACAATGAGCAGTTCTTC	CASSQVRTSVRVSYNEQFF
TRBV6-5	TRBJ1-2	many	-	TGTGCCAGCAGGACGACCTACTATGGCTACACCTTC	CASRTTYYGYTF
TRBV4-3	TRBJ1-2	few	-	TGCGCCAGCAGCCAAGATCGGGGACGGCTGCCAATCTATGGCTACACCTTC	CASSQDRGRLPIYGYTF
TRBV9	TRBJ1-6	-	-	TGTGCCAGCAGCGTAAGGGGACTGAAGGATTCACCCCTCCACTTT	CASSVRGLKDSPLHF
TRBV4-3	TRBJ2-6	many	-	TGCGCCAGCAGCAAGACCGGGGCCAACGTCCTGACTTTC	CASSKTGANVLTF
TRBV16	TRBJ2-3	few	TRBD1	TGTGCCAGCACAGAAGGGACAGGGGGTCAAGATACGCAGTATTTT	CASTEGTGGQDTQYF
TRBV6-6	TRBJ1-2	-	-	TGTGCCAGCACTCGATCAACGGACACAGTTAACTATGGCTACGCCTTC	CASTRSTDTVNYGYAF
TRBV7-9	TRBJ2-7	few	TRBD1	TGTGCCAGCAGCTTAGTGAGAAAAACGGGGACAGAAGTCCTCGAGCAGTACTTC	CASSLVRKTGTEVLEQYF
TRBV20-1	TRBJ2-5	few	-	TGCAGTGCTAGTCCTTTGGCGGCCGCCCAAGAGACCCAGTACTTC	CSASPLAAAQETQYF
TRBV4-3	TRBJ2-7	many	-	TGCGCCAGCAGCCAAGGTAGGGGGAACGCCTACGAGCAGTACTTC	CASSQGRGNAYEQYF
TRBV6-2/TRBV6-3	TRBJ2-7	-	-	TGTGCCAGCAGTTACGTGAGGCGGAACTACGAGCAGTACTTC	CASSYVRRNYEQYF
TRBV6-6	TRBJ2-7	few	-	TGTGCCAGCCGGGGTATCGGGACCCCCTACGAGCAGTACTTC	CASRGIGTPYEQYF
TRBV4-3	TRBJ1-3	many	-	TGCGCCAGCAGCCCGTCCGGGGGGCCGGGAAACACCATATATTTT	CASSPSGGPGNTIYF
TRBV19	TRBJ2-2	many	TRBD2	TGTGCCAGTAGTATTTGGCGGGAGCTCGGGGAGCTGTTTTTT	CASSIWRELGELFF
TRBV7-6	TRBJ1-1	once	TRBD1	TGTGACAGCAGCCCGGGACAGGGGACTGAAGCTTTCTTT	CDSSPGQGTEAFF
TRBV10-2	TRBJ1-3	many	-	TGCGCCAGCAGTGAGCTGACGACTGGAAACACCATATATTTT	CASSELTTGNTIYF
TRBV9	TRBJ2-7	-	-	TGTGCCAGCAGCTCAGGGACTTCTTCCCACGAGCAGTACTTC	CASSSGTSSHEQYF
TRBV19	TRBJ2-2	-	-	TGTGCCAGTAGTACCGGAAATAAGGCCGGGGAGCTGTTTTTT	CASSTGNKAGELFF
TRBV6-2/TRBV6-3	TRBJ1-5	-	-	TGTGGCAGCGAACACGGGAATAGCAATCAGCCCCAGCATTTT	CGSEHGNSNQPQHF
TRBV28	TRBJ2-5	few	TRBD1	TGTGCCAGCAGTTTTAGGGACAGGGCCCGCTGGACCCAGTACTTC	CASSFRDRARWTQYF
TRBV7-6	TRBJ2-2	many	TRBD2	TGTGCCAGCAGCTTAAATTCCCCTACCCCCAGGCTAGCGGGGGGACTTACCGGGGAGCTGTTTTTT	CASSLNSPTPRLAGGLTGELFF
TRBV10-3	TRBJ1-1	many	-	TGTGCCATCATGCCCGGGGGTACTGAAGCTTTCTTT	CAIMPGGTEAFF
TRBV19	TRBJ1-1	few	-	TGTGCCAGTAGTATAGGTATCGGGGTTGGGAACACTGAAGCTTTCTTT	CASSIGIGVGNTEAFF
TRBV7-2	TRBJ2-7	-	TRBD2	TGTGCCAGCAGCTCCATTTGGGAGGGTTCATCCTACGAGCAGTACTTC	CASSSIWEGSSYEQYF